This is a list of T cell receptor beta chains from one sample in a study of CD8+ T cells in alopecia areata. Some clones are missing from TCRdb's copy, which holds only in-frame ones; the method was immunoSEQ multiplex PCR. The sample has some 170,000 clones; roughly 60% are singletons. The sample in question was CD4+ T cells sorted from blood, obtained at week 0. These receptors all come from a human donor with alopecia areata. The CDR3 runs from the conserved cysteine through the conserved F or W. D genes are given only for firm matches. The size of a clone is reported for some rows only, either as once, few or many, or as a class for expanded clones.

. TRBJ2-7 TRBV5-4 . CASSLEGDEQYF TGTGCCAGCAGCCTGGAGGGAGACGAGCAGTACTTC
TRBD1 TRBJ2-7 TRBV29-1 once CSVVTMGQSSYEQYF TGCAGCGTTGTCACGATGGGACAGAGCTCCTACGAGCAGTACTTC
. TRBJ1-1 TRBV4-1 . CASSQETPQGEEAFF TGCGCCAGCAGCCAAGAGACTCCGCAGGGAGAGGAAGCTTTCTTT
. TRBJ2-4 TRBV9 . CASGWADTTLAKNIQYF TGTGCCAGCGGTTGGGCCGATACCACTTTAGCCAAAAACATTCAGTACTTC
. TRBJ1-1 TRBV29-1 . CSVEFRQANTEAFF TGCAGCGTTGAGTTTCGGCAGGCGAACACTGAAGCTTTCTTT
. TRBJ1-1 TRBV7-3 . CASSFGVLNTEAFF TGTGCCAGCAGCTTCGGCGTCTTGAACACTGAAGCTTTCTTT
. TRBJ2-4 TRBV7-2 . CASSPRVGEAIQYF TGTGCCAGCAGCCCCCGTGTAGGGGAGGCCATTCAGTACTTC
. TRBJ2-5 TRBV29-1 . CSVGAGLQETQYF TGCAGCGTTGGGGCGGGGCTCCAAGAGACCCAGTACTTC
. TRBJ1-1 TRBV7-9 . CASSFFSSEAFF TGTGCCAGCAGCTTTTTTTCCTCTGAAGCTTTCTTT
. TRBJ2-7 TRBV5-6 few CASSFRTVGSYEQYF TGTGCCAGCAGCTTCCGGACAGTTGGCTCCTACGAGCAGTACTTC
TRBD1 TRBJ1-2 TRBV4-3 . CASSRGQGDYGYTF TGCGCCAGCAGCCGGGGACAGGGGGACTATGGCTACACCTTC
TRBD1 TRBJ2-1 TRBV9 . CASSSRTGLPPQFF TGTGCCAGCAGCTCACGGACAGGGCTGCCGCCCCAGTTCTTC
TRBD2 TRBJ2-7 TRBV27 . CASSYSGGGIYEQYF TGTGCCAGCAGTTATAGCGGGGGGGGAATCTACGAGCAGTACTTC
TRBD1 TRBJ2-7 TRBV7-8 . CASSLQGQDFSYEQYF TGTGCCAGCAGCTTACAAGGACAGGACTTTTCCTACGAGCAGTACTTC
TRBD1 TRBJ2-7 TRBV4-3 . CASSLGQGAYEQYF TGCGCCAGCAGCCTAGGACAGGGTGCCTACGAGCAGTACTTC
TRBD1 TRBJ2-6 TRBV11-3 . CASSPGTGSLPGANVLTF TGTGCCAGCAGCCCCGGGACAGGGAGTTTGCCTGGGGCCAACGTCCTGACTTTC
. TRBJ1-6 TRBV7-2 . CASSLRGAGRNSPLHF TGTGCCAGCAGCCTCCGGGGCGCGGGGAGGAATTCACCCCTCCACTTT
. TRBJ2-1 TRBV28 . CASSFGQVNNEQFF TGTGCCAGCAGTTTTGGGCAGGTGAACAATGAGCAGTTCTTC
TRBD1 TRBJ1-2 TRBV9 . CASSAGGGFGGYTF TGTGCCAGCAGCGCAGGGGGAGGTTTTGGTGGCTACACCTTC
. TRBJ1-6 TRBV30 . CAWTLDSLNSPLHF TGTGCCTGGACTTTGGACAGCTTGAATTCACCCCTCCACTTT
. TRBJ2-3 TRBV2 few CASSEWVNTQYF TGTGCCAGCAGTGAATGGGTAAATACGCAGTATTTT
TRBD2 TRBJ2-1 TRBV7-3 few CASSFAGLAGDNEQFF TGTGCCAGCAGCTTTGCGGGACTAGCGGGGGACAATGAGCAGTTCTTC
TRBD1 TRBJ2-7 TRBV14 . CASSLGTGVYEQYF TGTGCCAGCAGCCTCGGGACAGGGGTCTACGAGCAGTACTTC
. TRBJ2-1 TRBV2 few CASSGDNEQFF TGTGCCAGCAGTGGGGACAATGAGCAGTTCTTC
TRBD1 TRBJ1-1 TRBV29-1 . CSAKQGTNTEAFF TGCAGCGCTAAACAGGGGACGAACACTGAAGCTTTCTTT
. TRBJ1-4 TRBV2 . CASRAQTNEKLFF TGTGCCAGCAGGGCGCAGACTAATGAAAAACTGTTTTTT
. TRBJ1-2 TRBV12-5 . CASGLAAGINYGYTF TGTGCTAGTGGTTTGGCCGCTGGGATAAACTATGGCTACACCTTC
TRBD2 TRBJ2-5 TRBV6-1 few CASSEREIGLAAYSAQYF TGTGCCAGCAGTGAAAGGGAGATAGGACTAGCGGCGTATTCGGCCCAGTACTTC
TRBD2 TRBJ2-2 TRBV2 . CASSPDAGGTGELFF TGTGCCAGCAGTCCCGATGCGGGGGGCACCGGGGAGCTGTTTTTT
. TRBJ2-3 TRBV19 . CASRGGAGSDTQYF TGTGCCAGTAGAGGAGGGGCTGGCTCAGATACGCAGTATTTT
. TRBJ1-1 TRBV4-3 . CASSQEGGGKNTEAFF TGCGCCAGCAGCCAAGAAGGGGGGGGTAAGAACACTGAAGCTTTCTTT
. TRBJ2-7 TRBV7-3 . CASSPGTWEQYF TGTGCCAGCAGCCCCGGGACTTGGGAGCAGTACTTC
. TRBJ2-1 TRBV11-2 many CASSFFSSYNEQFF TGTGCCAGCAGCTTTTTCAGCTCCTACAATGAGCAGTTCTTC
. TRBJ1-6 TRBV15 . CATSREQGNSPLHF TGTGCCACCAGCAGAGAACAGGGCAATTCACCCCTCCACTTT
. TRBJ1-1 TRBV29-1 . CSVLTAEAFF TGCAGCGTCCTCACAGCTGAAGCTTTCTTT
. TRBJ1-1 TRBV18 . CASSRSSFNTEAFF TGTGCCAGCTCCCGATCCTCCTTTAACACTGAAGCTTTCTTT
. TRBJ1-1 TRBV10-3 few CAIVRDSYGTEAFF TGTGCCATCGTGAGAGACTCCTACGGAACTGAAGCTTTCTTT
TRBD1 TRBJ2-7 TRBV11-3 few CASSLETGQGSYEQYF TGTGCCAGCAGCCTAGAAACGGGACAGGGTTCCTACGAGCAGTACTTC
. TRBJ1-2 TRBV29-1 few CSAGDNYGYTF TGCAGCGCCGGCGATAACTATGGCTACACCTTC
TRBD1 TRBJ2-3 TRBV30 . CAWDPGQGGDTQYF TGTGCCTGGGATCCGGGACAGGGAGGAGATACGCAGTATTTT
. TRBJ2-6 TRBV15 . CATSRDIGLSGANVLTF TGTGCCACCAGCAGAGATATTGGCCTCTCTGGGGCCAACGTCCTGACTTTC
TRBD1 TRBJ1-2 TRBV19 . CASSNRGSYGYTF TGTGCCAGTAGTAACAGGGGATCCTATGGCTACACCTTC